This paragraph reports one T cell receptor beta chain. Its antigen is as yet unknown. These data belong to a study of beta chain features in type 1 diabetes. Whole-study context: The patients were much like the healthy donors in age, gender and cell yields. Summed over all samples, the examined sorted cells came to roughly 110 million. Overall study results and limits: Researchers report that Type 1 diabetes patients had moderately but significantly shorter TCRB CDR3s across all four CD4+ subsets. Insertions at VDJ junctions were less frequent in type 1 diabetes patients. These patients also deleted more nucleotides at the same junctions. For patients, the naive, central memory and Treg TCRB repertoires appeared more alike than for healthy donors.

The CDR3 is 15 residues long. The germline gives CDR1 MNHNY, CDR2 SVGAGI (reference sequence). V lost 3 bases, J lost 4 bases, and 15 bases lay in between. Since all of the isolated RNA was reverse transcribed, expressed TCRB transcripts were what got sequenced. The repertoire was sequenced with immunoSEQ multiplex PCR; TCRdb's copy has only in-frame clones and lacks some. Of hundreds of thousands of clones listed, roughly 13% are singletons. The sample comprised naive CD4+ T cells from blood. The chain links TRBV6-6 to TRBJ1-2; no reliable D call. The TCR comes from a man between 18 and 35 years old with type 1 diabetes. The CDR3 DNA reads TGTGCCAGCAGTTATTATCCGGCCCTGAGCTATGGCTACACCTTC. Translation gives CASSYYPALSYGYTF.